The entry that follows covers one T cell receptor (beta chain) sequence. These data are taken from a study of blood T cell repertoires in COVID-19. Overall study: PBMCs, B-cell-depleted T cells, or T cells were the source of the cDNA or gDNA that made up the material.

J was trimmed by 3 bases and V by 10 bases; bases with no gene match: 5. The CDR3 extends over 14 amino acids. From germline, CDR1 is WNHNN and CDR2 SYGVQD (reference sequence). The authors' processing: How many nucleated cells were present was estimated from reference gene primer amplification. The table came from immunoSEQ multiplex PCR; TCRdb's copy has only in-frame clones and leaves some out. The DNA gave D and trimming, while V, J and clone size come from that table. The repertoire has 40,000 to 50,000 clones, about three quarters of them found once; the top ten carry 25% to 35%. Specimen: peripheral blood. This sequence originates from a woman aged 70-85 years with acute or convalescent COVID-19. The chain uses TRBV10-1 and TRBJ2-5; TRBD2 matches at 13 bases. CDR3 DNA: TGCGCCAAGGGGACTAGCGGGATTGAAGAGACCCAGTACTTC. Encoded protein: CAKGTSGIEETQYF.